Presented here are 12 T cell receptor beta chains from one specimen sequenced in a study of monozygotic twins with inflammatory bowel disease. TCRdb reprocessed the 5' RACE reads; each CDR3 protein has one entry and no DNA is given. The sample data list over 110,000 distinct CDR3 sequences. Specimen: blood. The source is a human donor with ulcerative colitis or Crohn's disease, or a healthy co-twin of an affected twin (not recorded which).

The CDR3 here is CASSARDRDSSPYGYTF. The V call is TRBV6-1, the J call TRBJ1-2; TCRdb returns TRBD1, unconfirmable since there is no DNA. The length of the CDR3 is 17 residues. Germline CDR1 MNHNS, CDR2 SASEGT.

This chain joins TRBV24-1 and TRBJ2-3; TCRdb proposes TRBD2, but this gene call is untestable without DNA. This CDR3 region has 16 residues. CDR1 KGHDR and CDR2 SFDVKD come from the germline V gene. CDR3: CATSSGTAGTTDTQYF.

J is TRBJ2-3 and V is TRBV7-9; TCRdb outputs TRBD1, but without DNA this stays unchecked. CDR1 is SEHNR, CDR2 FQNEAQ, per germline (reference sequence). This CDR3 has 15 residues. The CDR3 region is CASSLLTGGTDTQYF.

The rearrangement links TRBV7-2 to TRBJ2-1. This CDR3 is built from 15 residues. The germline V gene encodes CDR1 SGHTA and CDR2 FQGNSA. CDR3 sequence: CATQLAGGSYNEQFF.

The chain carries TRBV20-1 and TRBJ2-7. Germline lookup yields CDR1 DFQATT and CDR2 SNEGSKA (reference sequence). The CDR3 runs to 14 residues. CDR3 sequence: CSASTGGINYEQYF.

The rearrangement uses TRBV5-1 and TRBJ2-1; TCRdb's assignment of TRBD1 cannot be checked, as there is no DNA. Germline lookup yields CDR1 SGHRS and CDR2 YFSETQ. The length of the CDR3 is 15 residues. This chain's CDR3 is CASTPVRGTYNEQFF.

The chain joins TRBV6-1 to TRBJ1-1; TCRdb lists TRBD1, though no DNA is available to test this call. Germline CDR1 is MNHNS and CDR2 is SASEGT. This CDR3 has 15 residues. CDR3 sequence: CASRLGWRMNTEAFF.

This chain connects TRBV5-6 to TRBJ1-5; TCRdb returns TRBD1, unconfirmable since there is no DNA. Per germline, CDR1 SGHDT and CDR2 YYEEEE. CDR3 length: 17 amino acids. CDR3 loop: CASSLRTGGSRNQPQHF. The full variable domain, rest sourced from reference TRBV5-6 and TRBJ1-5, is DAGVTQSPTHLIKTRGQQVTLRCSPKSGHDTVSWYQQALGQGPQFIFQYYEEEERQRGNFPDRFSGHQFPNYSSELNVNALLLGDSALYLCASSLRTGGSRNQPQHFGDGTRLSIL.

The rearrangement uses TRBV9 and TRBJ2-5; checking the TCRdb D call of TRBD1 is not possible without DNA. The germline CDR1 and CDR2 sequences are SGDLS and YYNGEE. The CDR3 has 18 residues. CDR3 sequence reads: CASSAGSGPTGIQETQYF.

The chain has TRBV20-1 and TRBJ2-4; TCRdb selects TRBD1, and the lack of DNA leaves this call unchecked. CDR3 length: 13 amino acids. Germline V CDR1 and CDR2: DFQATT, SNEGSKA (reference sequence). CDR3 amino acids: CSASLTVGNIQYF.

This chain uses TRBV7-6 with TRBJ2-2; with no DNA, the TCRdb D assignment of TRBD1 cannot be verified. CDR1 and CDR2 from the germline V gene are SGHVS and FNYEAQ. The CDR3 is 15 amino acids. CDR3 region: CASSPNRGGTGELFF.

This chain joins TRBV19 and TRBJ2-1. Germline V gene sequence: CDR1 LNHDA, CDR2 SQIVND (reference sequence). The CDR3 spans 12 residues. The chain's CDR3 is CASSNQGREQFF.